This T cell receptor beta chain originates from a study of OX40 agonist ivuxolimab in advanced cancers. The CDR3 has 15 residues. V was trimmed by 0 bases and J by 2 bases, leaving 11 bases between them. The germline V gene has CDR1 LGHNA and CDR2 YSLEER. Clones were read by immunoSEQ multiplex PCR, and TCRdb kept only the in-frame ones, dropping some. The profile shows 17,000 or so clones, roughly 73% of them singletons. This clone was recorded at least ten times. Antigen specificity is unknown. The study's findings and limits: CD8+ T cells showed, on average, more clonal expansion than CD4+ cells.

This rearrangement joins TRBV4-3 to TRBJ2-7; no reliable D call. The origin of this receptor is an adult with an advanced solid tumor such as melanoma, head and neck, liver or kidney cancer. Sample: CD4+ or CD8+ T cells sorted from blood, taken in a trial of the OX40 agonist ivuxolimab. The CDR3 region has the DNA TGCGCCAGCAGCCAAGACCCGTCAGAGACCTACGAGCAGTACTTC. Its protein is CASSQDPSETYEQYF.